A selection of T cell receptor beta chains follows, all from one sample in a study of shared T cell receptors in the human thymus. Some clones are missing from TCRdb's copy, which holds only in-frame ones; the method was immunoSEQ multiplex PCR. The sample records 500,000 to 850,000 clones, approximately 89% being singletons. These data also featured in a second study, about human thymus T cells.

The sample taken for sequencing was thymocytes. Receptors originate from a boy under three years old with a congenital heart defect. The conserved cysteine and the conserved F or W are not part of the CDR3 here.

v_call | cdr3_aa
TRBV19 | ASTLHRRGRTDTQY
TRBV11-2 | ASSLELGLAEQYEQY
TRBV6-1 | ASSGRGVTDTQY
TRBV9 | ASSLPSSGLRGSEQY
TRBV5-4 | ASIEGAQGANVLT
TRBV18 | ASSPGDSFSGANVLT
TRBV4-3 | ASSQIPGGAYGYT
TRBV4-1 | ASRRRGGRSDQPQH
TRBV9 | ASSVVAAGVGVGELF
TRBV28 | ASSLVFRDSSFQPQH
TRBV6-1 | ASSAGDRVNTEAF
TRBV7-6 | ASSLAPGVYEQY
TRBV19 | ASSADQGRGAEAF
TRBV5-1 | ASSPTTNLSYNEQF
TRBV2 | ASSEFLAGGHNEQF
TRBV5-1 | ASSGGEGSYEQY
TRBV6-5 | ASSYSQGRNTEAF
TRBV12-2 | ASRFPVGRGTSYEQY
TRBV2 | ASPRRGQSYEQY
TRBV30 | AWTALTSREQY
TRBV9 | ASSVRAGANVLT
TRBV6-5 | ASKIHRGEETQY
TRBV6-5 | ASSYFRLNTGELF
TRBV7-2 | ASSLLRGIAGSTDTQY
TRBV2 | ASNGPKTGLLGANVLT
TRBV7-2 | ASSRSGVGTDTQY
TRBV7-6 | ASSLASVNTEAF
TRBV25-1 | ASSAPSVGAPGANVLT
TRBV19 | ASSGSRDRAYEQY
TRBV28 | ASNNTADNEQY
TRBV19 | ASSTSTGRSTDTQY
TRBV27 | ASTSGRADEQF